Each of the 2 T cell receptor beta chains below was sequenced from the same sample in a study of monozygotic twins with inflammatory bowel disease. Following a re-call of the 5' RACE reads, TCRdb has one entry per CDR3 protein and lacks DNA. The repertoire table contains 400,000 or so distinct CDR3 sequences. The specimen was blood. The receptors derive from a human donor with ulcerative colitis or Crohn's disease, or a healthy co-twin of an affected twin (not recorded which).

The chain combines TRBV7-6 with TRBJ1-1. Germline V gene data show CDR1 as SGHVS and CDR2 as FNYEAQ. The CDR3 sequence is 13 residues long. CDR3 residues: CASSLAGVSEAFF.

This chain links TRBV7-8 with TRBJ2-1; no DNA is available, so the TRBD2 call from TCRdb remains unchecked. This CDR3 spans 17 amino acids. The germline V gene encodes CDR1 SGHVS and CDR2 FQNEAQ. CDR3: CASSLRTSGFAYNEQFF.